The 26 T cell receptor beta chains below were found in one sample sequenced in a study of OX40 agonist ivuxolimab in advanced cancers. This table comes from immunoSEQ multiplex PCR, and its TCRdb copy is limited to in-frame clones, with some not included. In the table there are 90,000 or so clones, around nine tenths of which are singletons. Specimen: CD4+ or CD8+ T cells sorted from blood, collected in a trial of the OX40 agonist ivuxolimab. These receptors were collected from an adult with an advanced solid tumor such as melanoma, head and neck, liver or kidney cancer.

The J gene is TRBJ2-5, the V gene TRBV7-7; 8 bases map to TRBD1. Germline V gene lookup returns CDR1 SSHAT and CDR2 FNYEAQ (reference sequence). With 7 bases clipped from V and 5 bases from J, the junction kept 6 bases outside the gene matches. The CDR3 sequence is 13 residues long. CDR3 DNA sequence: TGTGCCAGCACCCAGGGGGCAGGGGAGACCCAGTACTTC. Translation gives CASTQGAGETQYF.

V is TRBV7-2 and J is TRBJ2-3; 10 bases fit TRBD2. Germline trimming cut 6 bases from V and 4 bases from J; bases unmatched to any gene: 4. The germline gives CDR1 SGHTA, CDR2 FQGNSA. CDR3 length: 14 residues. CDR3 sequence reads: CASRSGTSADTQYF. Here the CDR3 DNA reads TGTGCCAGCAGATCAGGGACTAGCGCAGATACGCAGTATTTT. Full variable domain (outside the CDR3, taken from reference TRBV7-2 and TRBJ2-3): GAGVSQSPSNKVTEKGKDVELRCDPISGHTALYWYRQSLGQGLEFLIYFQGNSAPDKSGLPSDRFSAERTGGSVSTLTIQRTQQEDSAVYLCASRSGTSADTQYFGPGTRLTVL.

The V gene is TRBV7-2, the J gene TRBJ2-7, with 12 positions matching TRBD2. The CDR3 consists of 15 residues. Germline-derived CDR1 and CDR2 are SGHTA and FQGNSA. J gave up 3 bases and V 3 bases, and 3 bases lay outside the gene matches. CDR3 nucleotides: TGTGCCAGCAGCTTCCAGACTAGCGGGAGCTACGAGCAGTACTTC. Its translation: CASSFQTSGSYEQYF.

J is TRBJ2-2 and V is TRBV5-1; 7 bases match TRBD1. The ends lost 5 bases at V and 3 bases at J; junction bases unmatched: 7. The CDR3 extends over 15 amino acids. Germline CDR1 is SGHRS and CDR2 is YFSETQ. CDR3 nucleotides: TGCGCCAGCAGTTTAGACAGGGTAGACACCGGGGAGCTGTTTTTT. Its protein is CASSLDRVDTGELFF. The full variable domain, completed using reference TRBV5-1 and TRBJ2-2, is KAGVTQTPRYLIKTRGQQVTLSCSPISGHRSVSWYQQTPGQGLQFLFEYFSETQRNKGNFPGRFSGRQFSNSRSEMNVSTLELGDSALYLCASSLDRVDTGELFFGEGSRLTVL.

The chain links TRBV19 to TRBJ2-2, with 9 bases that match TRBD1. Germline CDR1 reads LNHDA; CDR2 reads SQIVND (reference sequence). This CDR3 is 15 amino acids long. V gave up 4 bases and J gave up 3 bases; unmatched junction bases: 3. The CDR3 DNA is TGTGCCAGTAGTAGGGACAGGGTGGACACCGGGGAGCTGTTTTTT. Protein sequence: CASSRDRVDTGELFF.

The chain uses TRBV7-2 and TRBJ2-1; 8 bases are a match to TRBD2. Germline CDR1 reads SGHTA; CDR2 reads FQGNSA. V gave up 0 bases and J gave up 7 bases; unmatched junction bases: 5. The CDR3 extends over 15 amino acids. CDR3 sequence reads: CASSLASGKVNEQFF. In DNA form, the CDR3 reads TGTGCCAGCAGCTTAGCTAGCGGGAAGGTGAATGAGCAGTTCTTC.

This sequence joins TRBV5-1 and TRBJ2-7; 9 bases are a match to TRBD1. The CDR3 runs 14 residues. CDR1 is SGHRS and CDR2 is YFSETQ in the germline V gene. The ends lost 0 bases at V and 4 bases at J; junction bases unmatched: 2. The CDR3 loop is CASSLDRGRYEQYF. The DNA for the CDR3 is TGCGCCAGCAGCTTGGACAGGGGGCGGTACGAGCAGTACTTC. Variable domain in full (rest from reference TRBV5-1 and TRBJ2-7): KAGVTQTPRYLIKTRGQQVTLSCSPISGHRSVSWYQQTPGQGLQFLFEYFSETQRNKGNFPGRFSGRQFSNSRSEMNVSTLELGDSALYLCASSLDRGRYEQYFGPGTRLTVT.

This chain links TRBV7-9 with TRBJ2-5, with 7 bases identical to TRBD1. The ends lost 0 bases at V and 3 bases at J; junction bases unmatched: 10. The germline V gene has CDR1 SEHNR and CDR2 FQNEAQ (reference sequence). This CDR3 comprises 17 residues. The CDR3 spells CASSLAGTAGSKETQYF. DNA for the CDR3: TGTGCCAGCAGCTTAGCTGGGACAGCCGGCTCCAAAGAGACCCAGTACTTC.

The chain has TRBV5-1 and TRBJ2-2; TRBD1 agrees at 10 bases. V lost 4 bases to trimming and J lost 0 bases; unmatched junction nucleotides: 3. The germline gives CDR1 SGHRS, CDR2 YFSETQ. The CDR3 runs 16 residues. CDR3 coding DNA: TGCGCCAGCAGCACTGGACAGGGGGCGAACACCGGGGAGCTGTTTTTT. The encoded protein is CASSTGQGANTGELFF.

The V call is TRBV11-1, the J call TRBJ2-1; D not certain. The germline V and J ends were trimmed by 2 bases and 5 bases, with 7 bases remaining between them. In germline, CDR1 is SGHAT, CDR2 FQDESV (reference sequence). The CDR3 is made up of 13 amino acids. The CDR3 bases are TGTGCCAGCAGCTTATGGACCCACAATGAGCAGTTCTTC. Translated: CASSLWTHNEQFF.

The genes are TRBV7-8 and TRBJ2-2, with 8 nucleotides matching TRBD2. In germline, CDR1 is SGHVS, CDR2 FQNEAQ. The junction had 6 bases not matched to a gene; V was cut back by 1 base and J by 5 bases. CDR3 length: 16 amino acids. CDR3: CASSLVSGGTTGELFF. CDR3 DNA: TGTGCCAGCAGCTTAGTTTCGGGGGGGACGACCGGGGAGCTGTTTTTT.

The chain has TRBV10-1 and TRBJ1-2; 7 bases match TRBD1. CDR1 WNHNN and CDR2 SYGVQD come from the germline V gene (reference sequence). CDR3 length equals 11 residues. J gave up 4 bases and V 8 bases, and 1 base lay outside the gene matches. The CDR3 region has the DNA TGCGCCAGCGGGGACAGCTATGGCTACACCTTC. As protein: CASGDSYGYTF.

The chain combines TRBV7-2 with TRBJ1-5; 7 bases map to TRBD1. The CDR3 sequence is 15 residues long. Germline CDR1 SGHTA, CDR2 FQGNSA. The J segment lost 7 bases and the V segment lost 7 bases, leaving 13 bases of the junction unmatched. The CDR3 DNA follows: TGTGCCAGCACCCATTTCGACAGGGCGGAACAGCCCCAGCATTTT. This codes for CASTHFDRAEQPQHF.

The chain recombines TRBV18 with TRBJ2-7; D possibly corresponds to TRBD2 (6 bases). Trimming took 5 bases from V and 0 from J, leaving 11 bases between them. The CDR3 has 14 amino acids. Germline CDR1 and CDR2: KGHSH and LQKENI. As DNA, the CDR3 is TGTGCCAGCTCAGCGGGACCCTACTCCTACGAGCAGTACTTC. Residues: CASSAGPYSYEQYF.

The rearrangement joins TRBV30 to TRBJ2-1, with 11 bases aligning to TRBD2. This CDR3 has 17 residues. The trim removed 0 bases at V and 5 bases at J, leaving 9 bases unmatched. Looked up from germline, CDR1 is GTSNPN and CDR2 is SVGIG (reference sequence). The CDR3 sequence is CAWSVQRTSGWDNEQFF. As DNA, the CDR3 is TGTGCCTGGAGTGTACAGCGGACTAGCGGGTGGGACAATGAGCAGTTCTTC.

V and J are TRBV11-3 and TRBJ2-7, with a possible D match to TRBD1 (5 bases). The CDR3 loop spans 13 amino acids. Germline lookup yields CDR1 SGHNT and CDR2 YENEEA. Deletions cut 5 bases from V and 3 bases from J, with 11 bases between. CDR3 bases: TGTGCCAGCAGCCGCAATACAGGCTACGAGCAGTACTTC. This codes for CASSRNTGYEQYF.

The rearrangement joins TRBV10-3 to TRBJ1-1, with D maybe TRBD1 (6 bases). The CDR3 is 13 residues long. Germline V gives CDR1 ENHRY, CDR2 SYGVKD. Trimming removed 4 bases at V and 1 base at J, with 7 bases between. The CDR3 sequence is CAISGQANTEAFF. The CDR3 bases are TGTGCCATCAGTGGACAGGCGAACACTGAAGCTTTCTTT.

J is TRBJ2-1 and V is TRBV5-1, with D possibly being TRBD2 (5 bases). Germline loops: CDR1 SGHRS, CDR2 YFSETQ. Trimming shortened V by 0 bases and J by 8 bases, and 15 bases separated the two germline ends. CDR3 length: 15 amino acids. In DNA, the CDR3 is TGCGCCAGCAGCTTGGGCGGGCAAGGGCTGGATGAGCAGTTCTTC. Translated, it gives CASSLGGQGLDEQFF. Combining the CDR3 with reference TRBV5-1 and TRBJ2-1 gives the whole variable domain KAGVTQTPRYLIKTRGQQVTLSCSPISGHRSVSWYQQTPGQGLQFLFEYFSETQRNKGNFPGRFSGRQFSNSRSEMNVSTLELGDSALYLCASSLGGQGLDEQFFGPGTRLTVL.

The V and J genes are TRBV5-8 and TRBJ2-7, with a weak D call TRBD2 (5 bases). CDR3 length: 12 residues. V dropped 4 bases and J dropped 3 bases, with 8 bases sitting between them. Per the germline V gene, CDR1 is SGHTS and CDR2 is YDEGEE. The CDR3 loop reads CASSTTSYEQYF. The CDR3 bases are TGTGCCAGCAGCACTACTAGCTACGAGCAGTACTTC. Based on the CDR3 plus reference TRBV5-8 and TRBJ2-7, the full variable domain is EAGVTQSPTHLIKTRGQQATLRCSPISGHTSVYWYQQALGLGLQFLLWYDEGEERNRGNFPPRFSGRQFPNYSSELNVNALELEDSALYLCASSTTSYEQYFGPGTRLTVT.

The chain employs TRBV29-1 and TRBJ2-1; 9 bases match TRBD1. This CDR3 is built from 13 residues. Germline assignment: CDR1 SQVTM and CDR2 ANQGSEA. This CDR3 reads CTFLLTGGNEQFF. The CDR3 DNA follows: TGCACTTTCTTGTTGACAGGGGGCAATGAGCAGTTCTTC.

In DNA form, the CDR3 reads TGCGCCAGCAGCCAAGATTGGAGGCTGAACACCGGGGAGCTGTTTTTT. Protein sequence: CASSQDWRLNTGELFF. The rearrangement uses TRBV4-1 and TRBJ2-2; tentative D call: TRBD2 (5 bases). Per the germline V gene, CDR1 is MGHRA and CDR2 is YSYEKL. The CDR3 length is 16 residues. With 0 bases removed from V and 1 base from J, the gap between germline ends came to 9 bases.

V and J are TRBV7-2 and TRBJ1-2; 8 bases line up with TRBD1. This CDR3 has 13 amino acids. From germline, CDR1 is SGHTA and CDR2 FQGNSA. J was trimmed by 4 bases and V by 5 bases; bases with no gene match: 3. In nucleotides, the CDR3 is TGTGCCAGCAGCCTGGACAGGGCCTATGGCTACACCTTC. Amino acid sequence: CASSLDRAYGYTF.

The rearrangement joins TRBV10-3 to TRBJ2-3; D may match TRBD1 or TRBD2 (6 bases each). The germline V gene has CDR1 ENHRY and CDR2 SYGVKD. The CDR3 has 16 amino acids. With 2 bases removed from V and 1 base from J, the gap between germline ends came to 13 bases. The DNA for the CDR3 is TGTGCCATCAGTGAGCCGGGGGCTGGGGGCACAGATACGCAGTATTTT. Translation: CAISEPGAGGTDTQYF.

This chain joins TRBV4-3 and TRBJ2-1, with D maybe TRBD1 (7 bases). V was trimmed by 1 base and J by 6 bases, leaving 16 bases between them. From germline, CDR1 is LGHNA and CDR2 YSLEER. The CDR3 is 16 amino acids. The CDR3 loop reads CASSQGAQGGGNEQFF. The CDR3 bases are TGCGCCAGCAGCCAAGGGGCCCAGGGGGGTGGCAATGAGCAGTTCTTC.

As to this clone: An end of the junction does not agree with germline; a read error may underlie this. The chain combines TRBV18 with TRBJ2-7; tentative D call: TRBD1 (6 bases). There are 13 residues in the CDR3. Germline CDR1 KGHSH, CDR2 LQKENI. CDR3 in amino acids: CASSPQGTYGQYF. CDR3 sequence (DNA): TGTGCCAGCTCCCCACAGGGAACCTACGGGCAGTACTTC.

This rearrangement joins TRBV18 to TRBJ1-2, with TRBD1 as a possible D gene (6 bases). Germline CDR1 KGHSH, CDR2 LQKENI. V lost 3 bases and J 0 bases, leaving 11 bases between the germline ends. The CDR3 runs to 15 residues. CDR3 loop: CASSPSDSPNYGYTF. DNA of the CDR3: TGTGCCAGCTCACCCTCGGACAGCCCTAACTATGGCTACACCTTC.